The TCR beta chain under discussion was sequenced for a study of preoperative IRX-2 immunotherapy in early breast cancer. Method: immunoSEQ multiplex PCR; TCRdb's copy keeps in-frame clones and lacks some. The sample holds 35,000 to 45,000 clones, around three quarters seen once. The treatment is: preoperative locoregional IRX-2 cytokine immunotherapy. Preoperative locoregional IRX-2 cytokine immunotherapy was tested in the phase Ib source study. Germline CDR1 is SGHNT and CDR2 is YENEEA. The CDR3 totals 14 residues. Trimming shortened V by 5 bases and J by 5 bases, and 13 bases separated the two germline ends.

The sequencing here drew on tumor tissue, taken after IRX-2 immunotherapy. This receptor was obtained from a human donor with breast cancer. V usage is TRBV11-3 and J usage is TRBJ1-5; D may be TRBD1 (5 bases). The CDR3 sequence is CASSPRAGDQPQHF. The CDR3 DNA is TGTGCCAGCAGCCCCAGGGCGGGAGATCAGCCCCAGCATTTT.